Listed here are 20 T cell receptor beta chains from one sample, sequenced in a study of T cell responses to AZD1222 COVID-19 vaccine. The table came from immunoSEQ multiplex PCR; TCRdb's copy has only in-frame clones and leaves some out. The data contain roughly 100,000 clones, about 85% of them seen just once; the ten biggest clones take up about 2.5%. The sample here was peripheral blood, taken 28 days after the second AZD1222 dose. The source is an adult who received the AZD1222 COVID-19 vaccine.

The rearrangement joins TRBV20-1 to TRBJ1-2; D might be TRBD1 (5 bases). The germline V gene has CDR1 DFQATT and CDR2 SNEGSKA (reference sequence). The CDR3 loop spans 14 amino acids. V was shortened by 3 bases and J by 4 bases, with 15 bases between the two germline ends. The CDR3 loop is CSASAWRTLYGYTF. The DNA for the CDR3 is TGCAGTGCTAGTGCGTGGCGGACACTCTATGGCTACACCTTC.

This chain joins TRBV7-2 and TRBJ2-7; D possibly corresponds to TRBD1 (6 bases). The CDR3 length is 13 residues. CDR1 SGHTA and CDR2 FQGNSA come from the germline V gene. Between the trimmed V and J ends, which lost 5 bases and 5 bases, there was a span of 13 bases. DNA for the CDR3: TGTGCCAGCAGCCGGCAACAGGGCGACGAGCAGTACTTC. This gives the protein CASSRQQGDEQYF.

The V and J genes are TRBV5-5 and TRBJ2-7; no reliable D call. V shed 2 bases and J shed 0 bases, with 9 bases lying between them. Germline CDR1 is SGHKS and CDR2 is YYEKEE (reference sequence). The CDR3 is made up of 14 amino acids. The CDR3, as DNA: TGTGCCAGCAGCTTTGGGGTATTCTCCTACGAGCAGTACTTC. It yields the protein CASSFGVFSYEQYF. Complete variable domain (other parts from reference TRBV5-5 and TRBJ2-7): DAGVTQSPTHLIKTRGQQVTLRCSPISGHKSVSWYQQVLGQGPQFIFQYYEKEERGRGNFPDRFSARQFPNYSSELNVNALLLGDSALYLCASSFGVFSYEQYFGPGTRLTVT.

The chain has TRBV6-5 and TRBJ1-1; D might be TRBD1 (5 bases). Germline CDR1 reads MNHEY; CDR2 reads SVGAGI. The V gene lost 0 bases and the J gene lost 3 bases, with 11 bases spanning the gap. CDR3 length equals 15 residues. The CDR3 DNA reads TGTGCCAGCAGTTACTCGAGAGGGGTACACACTGAAGCTTTCTTT. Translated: CASSYSRGVHTEAFF.

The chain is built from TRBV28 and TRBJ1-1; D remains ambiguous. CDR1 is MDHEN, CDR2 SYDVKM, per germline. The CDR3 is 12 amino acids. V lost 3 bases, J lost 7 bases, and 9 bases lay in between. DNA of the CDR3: TGTGCCAGCAGTTTTCCGGCCAGTGAAGCTTTCTTT. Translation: CASSFPASEAFF.

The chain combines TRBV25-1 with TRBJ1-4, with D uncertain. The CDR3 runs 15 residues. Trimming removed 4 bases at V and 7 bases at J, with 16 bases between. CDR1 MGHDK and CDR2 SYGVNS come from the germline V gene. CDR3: CASSGSGVLGEKLFF. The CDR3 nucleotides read TGTGCCAGCAGTGGGAGTGGAGTCTTGGGTGAAAAACTGTTTTTT. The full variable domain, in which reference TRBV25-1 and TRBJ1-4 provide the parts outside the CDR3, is EADIYQTPRYLVIGTGKKITLECSQTMGHDKMYWYQQDPGMELHLIHYSYGVNSTEKGDLSSESTVSRIRTEHFPLTLESARPSHTSQYLCASSGSGVLGEKLFFGSGTQLSVL.

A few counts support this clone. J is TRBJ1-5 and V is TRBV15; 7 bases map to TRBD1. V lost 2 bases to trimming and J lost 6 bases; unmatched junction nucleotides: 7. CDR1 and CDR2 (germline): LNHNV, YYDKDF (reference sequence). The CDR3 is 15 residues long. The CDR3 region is CATSRRDRQAQPQHF. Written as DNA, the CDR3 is TGTGCCACCAGCAGAAGGGACAGACAGGCTCAGCCCCAGCATTTT.

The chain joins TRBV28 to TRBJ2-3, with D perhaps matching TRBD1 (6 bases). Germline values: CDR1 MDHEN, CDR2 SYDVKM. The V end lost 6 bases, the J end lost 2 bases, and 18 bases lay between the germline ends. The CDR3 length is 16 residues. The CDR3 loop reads CASRPRTEHLTDTQYF. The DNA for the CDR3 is TGTGCCAGCAGACCTAGGACAGAACACCTCACAGATACGCAGTATTTT.

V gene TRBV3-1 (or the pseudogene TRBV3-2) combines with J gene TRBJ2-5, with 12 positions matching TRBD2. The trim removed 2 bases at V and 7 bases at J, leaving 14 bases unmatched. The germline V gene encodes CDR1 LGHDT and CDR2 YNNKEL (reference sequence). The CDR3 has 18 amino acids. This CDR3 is CASSQKKPGLAGTGTQYF. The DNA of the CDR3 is TGTGCCAGCAGCCAAAAAAAGCCGGGACTAGCGGGCACGGGGACCCAGTACTTC.

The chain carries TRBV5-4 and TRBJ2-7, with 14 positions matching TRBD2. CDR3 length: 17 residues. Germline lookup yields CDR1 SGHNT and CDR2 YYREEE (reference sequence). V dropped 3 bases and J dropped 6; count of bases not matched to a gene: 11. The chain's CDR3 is CASSSGAGTSGRSEQYF. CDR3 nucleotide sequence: TGTGCCAGCAGCTCCGGCGCCGGGACTAGCGGGAGATCCGAGCAGTACTTC.

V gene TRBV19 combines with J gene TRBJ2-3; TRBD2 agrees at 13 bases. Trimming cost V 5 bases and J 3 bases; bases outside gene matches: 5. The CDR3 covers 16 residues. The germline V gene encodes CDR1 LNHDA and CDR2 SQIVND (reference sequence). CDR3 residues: CASSEPGLAGTDTQYF. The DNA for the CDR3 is TGTGCCAGTAGTGAGCCGGGACTAGCGGGGACAGATACGCAGTATTTT.

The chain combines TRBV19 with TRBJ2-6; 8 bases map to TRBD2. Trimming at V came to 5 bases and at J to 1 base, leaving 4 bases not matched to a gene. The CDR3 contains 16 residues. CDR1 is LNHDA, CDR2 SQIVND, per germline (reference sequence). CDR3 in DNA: TGTGCCAGTAGTGGGCTAGCGGGTTCTGGGGCCAACGTCCTGACTTTC. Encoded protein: CASSGLAGSGANVLTF.

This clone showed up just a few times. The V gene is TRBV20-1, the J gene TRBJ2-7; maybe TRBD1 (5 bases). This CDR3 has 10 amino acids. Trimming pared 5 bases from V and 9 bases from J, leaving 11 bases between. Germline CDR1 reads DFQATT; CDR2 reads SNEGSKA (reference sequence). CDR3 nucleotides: TGCAGTGCTTTTCAGGGTCGGCAGTACTTC. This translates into CSAFQGRQYF.

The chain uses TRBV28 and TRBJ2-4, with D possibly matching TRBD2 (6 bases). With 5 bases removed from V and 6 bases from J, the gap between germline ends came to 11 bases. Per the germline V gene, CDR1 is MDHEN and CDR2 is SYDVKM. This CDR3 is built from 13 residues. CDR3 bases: TGTGCCAGCAGTCGGAGGGTCCCAAACATTCAGTACTTC. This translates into CASSRRVPNIQYF. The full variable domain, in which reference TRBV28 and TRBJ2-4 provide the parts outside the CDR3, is DVKVTQSSRYLVKRTGEKVFLECVQDMDHENMFWYRQDPGLGLRLIYFSYDVKMKEKGDIPEGYSVSREKKERFSLILESASTNQTSMYLCASSRRVPNIQYFGAGTRLSVL.

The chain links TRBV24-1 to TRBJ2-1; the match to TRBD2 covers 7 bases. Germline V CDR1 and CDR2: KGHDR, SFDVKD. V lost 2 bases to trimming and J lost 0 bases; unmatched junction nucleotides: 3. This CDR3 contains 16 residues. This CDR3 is CATSDSGGSSYNEQFF. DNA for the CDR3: TGTGCCACCAGTGATTCGGGCGGGAGCTCCTACAATGAGCAGTTCTTC.

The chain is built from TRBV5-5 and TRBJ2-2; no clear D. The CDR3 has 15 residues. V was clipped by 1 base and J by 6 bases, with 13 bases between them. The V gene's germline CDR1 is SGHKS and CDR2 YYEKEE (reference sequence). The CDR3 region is CASSLYVVTAGELFF. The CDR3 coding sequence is TGTGCCAGCAGCTTGTATGTAGTGACCGCCGGGGAGCTGTTTTTT.

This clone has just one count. CDR3 coding DNA: TGTGCCAGCAGCCCTATAAGGGACGGATATTCACCCCTCCACTTT. Its translation is CASSPIRDGYSPLHF. This chain uses TRBV3-1 (or the pseudogene TRBV3-2) with TRBJ1-6; D is possibly TRBD1 (5 bases). The germline CDR1 and CDR2 sequences are LGHDT and YNNKEL (reference sequence). The CDR3 is 15 amino acids. The ends were cut back, 4 bases at V and 8 bases at J, with 15 bases in the middle.

The chain's CDR3 is CASSSTSPGRGTDTQYF. CDR3 bases: TGCGCCAGCAGCTCTACGTCGCCGGGACGTGGCACAGATACGCAGTATTTT. The chain employs TRBV5-1 and TRBJ2-3; D may correspond to TRBD1 or TRBD2 (5 bases each). This CDR3 region has 17 residues. The V gene lost 3 bases and the J gene lost 1 base, with 18 bases spanning the gap. Germline CDR1 is SGHRS and CDR2 is YFSETQ.

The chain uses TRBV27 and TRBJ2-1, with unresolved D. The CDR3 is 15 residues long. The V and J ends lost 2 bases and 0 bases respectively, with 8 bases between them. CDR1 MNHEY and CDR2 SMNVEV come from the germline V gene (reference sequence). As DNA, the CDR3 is TGTGCCAGCAGTTTAGTACCCCCCTCCTACAATGAGCAGTTCTTC. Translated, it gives CASSLVPPSYNEQFF.

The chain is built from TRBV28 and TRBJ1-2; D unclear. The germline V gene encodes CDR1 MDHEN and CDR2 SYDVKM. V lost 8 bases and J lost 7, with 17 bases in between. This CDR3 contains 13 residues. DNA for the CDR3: TGTGCCAGCGGTGAAGACATAAATGCTGGCTACACCTTC. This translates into CASGEDINAGYTF.